The subject of this entry is one T cell receptor beta chain. This sample was included in a study of cytomegalovirus exposure and HLA in healthy donors. The PCR contained 60 Vbeta and 13 Jbeta primers. Only in-frame clones appear in the TCRdb table, and some are missing; sequencing was by immunoSEQ multiplex PCR. Seen here are around 140,000 clones, approximately 78% observed once, and the top ten hold about 6.8%. CDR3 size: 15 residues. In germline, CDR1 is LGHNA, CDR2 YNFKEQ. V was pared by 0 bases and J by 9 bases, with 7 bases of the junction left unmatched. This sequence was found in a woman aged 40 to 49 in good health and CMV-seropositive. The chain carries TRBV4-2 and TRBJ2-1; TRBD2 aligns across 8 bases. The specimen was PBMCs. The CDR3 nucleotides are TGTGCCAGCAGCCAAGAATGGCGGGGGGTCGGTGAGCAGTTCTTC. It encodes CASSQEWRGVGEQFF.